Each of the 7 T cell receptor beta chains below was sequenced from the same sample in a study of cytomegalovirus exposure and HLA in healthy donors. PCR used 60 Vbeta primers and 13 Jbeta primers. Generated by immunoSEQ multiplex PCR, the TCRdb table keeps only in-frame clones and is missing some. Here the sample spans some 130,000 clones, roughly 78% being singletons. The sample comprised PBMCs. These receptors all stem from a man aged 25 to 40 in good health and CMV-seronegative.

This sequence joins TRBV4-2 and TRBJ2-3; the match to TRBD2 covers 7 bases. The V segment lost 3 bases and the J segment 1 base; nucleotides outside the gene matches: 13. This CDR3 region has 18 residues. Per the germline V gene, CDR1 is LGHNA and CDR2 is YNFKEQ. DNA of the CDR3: TGTGCCAGCAGCCAGGAAGCGGGACCTTCTTTTGGCACAGATACGCAGTATTTT. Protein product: CASSQEAGPSFGTDTQYF.

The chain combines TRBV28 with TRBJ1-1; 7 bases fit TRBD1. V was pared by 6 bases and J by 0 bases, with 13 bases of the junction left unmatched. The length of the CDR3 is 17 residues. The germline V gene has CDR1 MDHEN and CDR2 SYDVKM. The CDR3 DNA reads TGTGCCAGCAGCTCCGACAGGGAATACTTCATGAACACTGAAGCTTTCTTT. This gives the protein CASSSDREYFMNTEAFF.

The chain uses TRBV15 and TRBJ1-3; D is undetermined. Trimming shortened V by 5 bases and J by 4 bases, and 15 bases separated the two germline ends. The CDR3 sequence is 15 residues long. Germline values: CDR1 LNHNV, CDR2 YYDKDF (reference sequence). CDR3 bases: TGTGCCACCAGCCAACTCCGAGGGTTCGGAAACACCATATATTTT. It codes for CATSQLRGFGNTIYF.

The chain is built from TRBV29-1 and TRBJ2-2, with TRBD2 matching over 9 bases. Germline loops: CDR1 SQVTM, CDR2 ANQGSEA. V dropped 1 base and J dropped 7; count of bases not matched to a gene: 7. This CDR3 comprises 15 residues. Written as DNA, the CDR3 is TGCAGCGTTGAAGGCGGGAGGGGTTCATTCGGGGAGCTGTTTTTT. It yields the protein CSVEGGRGSFGELFF.

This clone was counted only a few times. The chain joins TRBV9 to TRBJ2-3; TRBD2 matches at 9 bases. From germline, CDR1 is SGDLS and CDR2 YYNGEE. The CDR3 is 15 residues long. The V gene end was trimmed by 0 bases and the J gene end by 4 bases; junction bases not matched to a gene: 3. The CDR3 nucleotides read TGTGCCAGCAGCGTAGGGGCTAGCGGGGCAGATACGCAGTATTTT. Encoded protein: CASSVGASGADTQYF.

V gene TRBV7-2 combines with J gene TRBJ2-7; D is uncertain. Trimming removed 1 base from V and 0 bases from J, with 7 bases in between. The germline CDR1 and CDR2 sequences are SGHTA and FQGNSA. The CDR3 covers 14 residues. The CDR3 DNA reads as TGTGCCAGCAGCTTAGGCGCAGGCTCCTACGAGCAGTACTTC. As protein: CASSLGAGSYEQYF.

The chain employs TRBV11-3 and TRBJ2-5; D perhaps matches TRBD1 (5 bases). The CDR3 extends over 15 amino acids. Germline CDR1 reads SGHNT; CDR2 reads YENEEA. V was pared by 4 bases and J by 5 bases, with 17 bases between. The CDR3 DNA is TGTGCCAGCAGCTCAACCGGACACCCGGGTGAGACCCAGTACTTC. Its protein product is CASSSTGHPGETQYF.